Listed here is a single TCR beta chain. Antigen specificity is unknown. 5' RACE with UMI labels generated the TRB cDNA libraries. Reprocessing the 5' RACE reads, TCRdb reports a single entry for every CDR3 protein and omits DNA. The table counts more than 80,000 distinct CDR3 sequences; roughly 0.38% lies in the top ten. This record belongs to a study of CXCR3-negative and CXCR3-positive naive CD8 T cells. Triplicates of about 300,000 cells were sorted from each CD8+ T cell subset. Study results and caveats: CXCR3-positive naive cells had more hydrophobic TRB CDR3s than CXCR3-negative naive cells.

Source material: naive CXCR3+ CD8+ T cells from blood. Subset: CD45RO-CCR7+CD27+CD95- naive CD8+ T cells expressing CXCR3 (TNR3+). This clonotype was sampled from a human donor in good health. Some clones in this sample may be carry-over from other donors' samples.

CDR3: CASSLTGRNQPQHF. The rearrangement joins TRBV7-3 to TRBJ1-5. Germline CDR1 reads SGHTA; CDR2 reads FQGTGA. The CDR3 is 14 amino acids.